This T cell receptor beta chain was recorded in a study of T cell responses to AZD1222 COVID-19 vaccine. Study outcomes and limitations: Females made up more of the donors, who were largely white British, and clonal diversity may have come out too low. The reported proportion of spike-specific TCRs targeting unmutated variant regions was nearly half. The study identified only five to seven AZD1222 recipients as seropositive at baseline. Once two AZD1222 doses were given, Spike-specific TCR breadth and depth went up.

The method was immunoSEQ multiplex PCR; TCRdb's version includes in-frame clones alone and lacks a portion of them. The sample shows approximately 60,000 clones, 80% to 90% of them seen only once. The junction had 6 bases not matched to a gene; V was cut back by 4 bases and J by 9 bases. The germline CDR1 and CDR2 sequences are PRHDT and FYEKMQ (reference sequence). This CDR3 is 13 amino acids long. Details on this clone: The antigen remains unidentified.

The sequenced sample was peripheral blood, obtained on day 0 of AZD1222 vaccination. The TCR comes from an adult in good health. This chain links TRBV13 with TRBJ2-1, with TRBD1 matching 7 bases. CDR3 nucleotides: TGTGCCAGCAGCTCGGGACAGCCCGCTGAGCAGTTCTTC. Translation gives CASSSGQPAEQFF.